This TCR beta chain comes out of a study of blood T cell repertoires in COVID-19. Turning to the study itself: Nucleic acid was either cDNA or gDNA, and it came from T cells, B-cell-depleted T cells, or PBMCs.

This clone was seen more than once but under ten times. Other DNA sequences of this sample code for an identical CDR3. Participants, roughly 18 to 90 years old, spanned around 25 US areas. The study assigned cohorts using participant-reported clinical history. Cohort 3 recovery required two negative PCRs, clearance, or symptom resolution. Method: immunoSEQ multiplex PCR; TCRdb's copy keeps in-frame clones and lacks some. The sample records a few hundred thousand clones, less than 85% being singletons. The germline CDR1 and CDR2 sequences are LNHDA and SQIVND (reference sequence). This CDR3 is built from 11 residues. Trimming shortened V by 5 bases and J by 4 bases, and 5 bases separated the two germline ends.

The chain has TRBV19 and TRBJ1-2; the D is unclear. This TCR came from a man aged 35 to 55 who had recovered from COVID-19. The sequencing sample was made of PBMCs or T cells enriched from blood (not recorded which). The CDR3 DNA is TGTGCCAGTAGTTTGAGCTATGGCTACACCTTC. It translates to CASSLSYGYTF. Full variable domain (missing parts from reference TRBV19 and TRBJ1-2): DGGITQSPKYLFRKEGQNVTLSCEQNLNHDAMYWYRQDPGQGLRLIYYSQIVNDFQKGDIAEGYSVSREKKESFPLTVTSAQKNPTAFYLCASSLSYGYTFGSGTRLTVV.